This T cell receptor (beta chain) was obtained from a study of blood T cell repertoires in COVID-19. At the level of the study: Sources were T cells, B-cell-depleted T cells, or PBMCs; the material itself was cDNA or gDNA.

Seattle researchers signed up patients amid active infection and tracked them longitudinally. In the authors' methods: Estimation of nucleated cell counts was performed using reference gene primer amplification. Profiling relied on immunoSEQ multiplex PCR, and the TCRdb table lists in-frame clones only, not all of them. The D gene and trimming were derived from the DNA, and the V and J assignments and clone size from that table. Of fewer than 300,000 clones in the sample, 90% to 95% are singletons; the top ten hold 2.2%. The CDR3 is made up of 15 amino acids. Trimming stripped 0 bases from V and 4 bases from J, with 11 bases between. Germline V gene data show CDR1 as SGHKS and CDR2 as YYEKEE (reference sequence).

Material for sequencing was peripheral blood. The chain combines TRBV5-5 with TRBJ2-1; a weak D match, TRBD1 (5 bases). This clonotype was obtained from a woman in her thirties with COVID-19, enrolled during active disease. The CDR3 nucleotides are TGTGCCAGCAGCTTGGAGCAGGGCTCTTACAATGAGCAGTTCTTC. Translated: CASSLEQGSYNEQFF.